This TCR beta chain was observed in a study of T cells in Graves' hyperthyroidism and ophthalmopathy. It was RNA transcripts that yielded the amplified TCR beta CDR3 regions. First-round RT-PCR with HTBI primers amplified the TCR CDR3 region. Via MiXCR, TCRdb re-called the multiplex PCR reads, giving one row per CDR3 protein. This table has about 480,000 distinct CDR3 sequences, 20% to 25% appearing once. The TCR was taken from a woman aged 70-85 years with Graves' ophthalmopathy. The sequenced material came from blood.

The chain's CDR3 is CASSDGFQSYNEQFF. The CDR3 DNA reads as TGTGCCAGCAGCGACGGGTTTCAATCCTACAATGAGCAGTTCTTC. The chain carries TRBV7-3 and TRBJ2-1; D gene uncertain. V was shortened by 5 bases and J by 1 base, with 12 bases between the two germline ends. Germline V CDR1 and CDR2: SGHTA, FQGTGA. The CDR3 covers 15 residues.